This record concerns one T cell receptor (beta chain) sequence. This clonotype was observed many times. No antigen is known for it. The sample holds no much larger clone one base away, and base qualities are not on file. Library construction relied on 5' RACE. The instrument was a NextSeq 500. The TCR library protocol attached unique molecular identifiers to individual cDNA molecules to correct for sequencing error and PCR bias. Sequencing covered both TCR alpha and beta chains, and within each sample the abundances of alpha and beta sequences were tightly co-correlated. As for how the authors treated the data: Decombinator V4 was used to perform V gene, J gene and CDR3 annotation of TCR sequences. TCRs were defined as expanded if a significant change between any two time points was detected under a Poisson model with p below 0.0001. Abundances of TCRs were expressed as counts per million after normalisation to the total number of TCRs sequenced in each sample. MAIT TCRs were defined by TRAV1-2 paired with TRAJ12, TRAJ20 or TRAJ33, and iNKT TCRs by TRAV10 paired with TRAJ18. VDJdb, accessed 1 November 2021, was searched for CMV, EBV and SARS-CoV-2 annotated TCRs, excluding TCRs annotated for multiple antigens. The public reads were run again by TCRdb, first through fastp at Q25 and then through MiXCR, and only productive beta chains were kept. Identical CDR3 proteins give one entry, which carries the most common genes and DNA. Clone size and V and J calls follow TCRdb, not the original study. The sample includes 60,000 to 70,000 distinct CDR3 sequences, with around 5.7% observed a single time. Under 4% of the sample lies in the top ten.

This was a case-control study nested in a cohort of healthcare workers in London, UK, who had nasopharyngeal swab PCR tests and blood samples taken every week. Healthcare workers were enrolled in the week of the UK lockdown, from 23 to 31 March 2020, and were followed every week for up to about 16 weeks. Compared with germline, V lacks 3 bases and J lacks 4 bases; bases without a gene match: 11. The CDR3 has 16 amino acids, counting the end cysteine and phenylalanine. Of all the DNA, just the CDR3 is kept, 48 bases in frame from base 1. Taken from the germline V gene (reference sequence), the CDR1 and CDR2 loops are LGHDT and YNNKEL. This record belongs to a study of early T cells in non-severe SARS-CoV-2 infection (dated by TCRdb to the early 2020s). In terms of the full investigation: Bulk RNA from unsorted whole blood was used for TCR sequencing, so alpha and beta chains could not be paired.

Beyond this particular receptor, the publication reports: VDJdb matching was skewed toward anti-spike CD8 responses and likely underestimated virus-specific expansions by missing private and CD4 specificities.

This receptor was obtained from an adult who was a healthcare worker with PCR-confirmed SARS-CoV-2 infection or an uninfected control (not recorded which). The sequenced sample was whole blood, obtained at baseline. Recombination linked TRBV3-1 to TRBJ2-7; 8 bases in the junction line up with TRBD1. The CDR3 is CASSHTPGQGAYEQYF. The sequenced DNA: TGTGCCAGCAGCCATACACCGGGCCAGGGGGCTTACGAGCAGTACTTC.